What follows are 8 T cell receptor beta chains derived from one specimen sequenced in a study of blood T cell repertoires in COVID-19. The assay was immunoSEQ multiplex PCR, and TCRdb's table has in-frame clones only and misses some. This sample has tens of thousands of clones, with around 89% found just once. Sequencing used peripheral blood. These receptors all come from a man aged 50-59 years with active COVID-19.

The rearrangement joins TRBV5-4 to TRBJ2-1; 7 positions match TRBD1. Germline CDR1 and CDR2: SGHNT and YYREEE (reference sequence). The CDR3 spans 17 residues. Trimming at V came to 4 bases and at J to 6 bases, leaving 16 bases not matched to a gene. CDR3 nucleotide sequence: TGTGCCAGCAGCCCCGGGACAGTAATACGAAAACGCAATGAGCAGTTCTTC. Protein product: CASSPGTVIRKRNEQFF.

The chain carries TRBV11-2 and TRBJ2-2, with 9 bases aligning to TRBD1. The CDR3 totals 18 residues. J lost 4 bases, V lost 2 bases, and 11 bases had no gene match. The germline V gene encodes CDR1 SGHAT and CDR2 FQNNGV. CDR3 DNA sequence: TGTGCCAGCAGCTTAACTCAACAGGGGGCGCCAATCACCGGGGAGCTGTTTTTT. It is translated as CASSLTQQGAPITGELFF. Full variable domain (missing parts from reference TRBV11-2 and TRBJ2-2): EAGVAQSPRYKIIEKRQSVAFWCNPISGHATLYWYQQILGQGPKLLIQFQNNGVVDDSQLPKDRFSAERLKGVDSTLKIQPAKLEDSAVYLCASSLTQQGAPITGELFFGEGSRLTVL.

For the CDR3, the DNA is TGTGCCAGCAGCGATCGACCCGGAGGCTATGGCTACACCTTC. It codes for CASSDRPGGYGYTF. V gene TRBV9 combines with J gene TRBJ1-2, with D unresolved. The CDR3 runs 14 residues. The V and J ends lost 3 bases and 4 bases respectively, with 13 bases between them. Germline V gene lookup returns CDR1 SGDLS and CDR2 YYNGEE.

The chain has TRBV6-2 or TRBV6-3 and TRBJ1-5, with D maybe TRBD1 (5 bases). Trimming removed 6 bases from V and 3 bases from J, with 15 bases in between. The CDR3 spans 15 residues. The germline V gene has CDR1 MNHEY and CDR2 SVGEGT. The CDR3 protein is CASSQPDSFNQPQHF. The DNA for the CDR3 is TGTGCCAGCAGCCAACCCGACAGTTTCAATCAGCCCCAGCATTTT.

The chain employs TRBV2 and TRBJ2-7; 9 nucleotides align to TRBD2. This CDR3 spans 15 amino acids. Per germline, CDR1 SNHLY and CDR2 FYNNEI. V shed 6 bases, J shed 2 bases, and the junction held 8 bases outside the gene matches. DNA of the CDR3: TGTGCCAGCAGCGCCGCTCTAGCGGGAACCTACGAGCAGTACTTC. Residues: CASSAALAGTYEQYF.

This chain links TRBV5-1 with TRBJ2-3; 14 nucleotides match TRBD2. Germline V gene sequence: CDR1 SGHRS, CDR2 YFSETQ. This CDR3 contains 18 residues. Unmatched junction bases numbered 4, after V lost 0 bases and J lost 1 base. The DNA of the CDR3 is TGCGCCAGCAGCTTGGTTCTGGGACTAGCGGGGGGCACAGATACGCAGTATTTT. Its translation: CASSLVLGLAGGTDTQYF.

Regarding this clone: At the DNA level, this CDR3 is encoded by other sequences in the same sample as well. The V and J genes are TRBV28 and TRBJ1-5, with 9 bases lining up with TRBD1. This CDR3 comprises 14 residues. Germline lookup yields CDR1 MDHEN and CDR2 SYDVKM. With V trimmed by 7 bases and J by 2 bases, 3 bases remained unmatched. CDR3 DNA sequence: TGTGCCAGCAACCGGGACAGGGGCAATCAGCCCCAGCATTTT. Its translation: CASNRDRGNQPQHF.

CDR3 amino acids: CASSFGNQPQHF. The CDR3 DNA is TGTGCCAGCAGCTTCGGCAATCAGCCCCAGCATTTT. The gene calls are TRBV7-9 and TRBJ1-5; no reliable D call. The V gene lost 3 bases and the J gene lost 2 bases, with 2 bases spanning the gap. Germline CDR1 SEHNR, CDR2 FQNEAQ (reference sequence). The CDR3 extends over 12 amino acids.